This T cell receptor beta chain stems from a study of blood T cell repertoires in COVID-19 (dated by TCRdb to 2019 to 2021). In terms of the full investigation: The collaborator samples originated in the United States, Italy and Spain and spanned the acute and convalescent phases of COVID-19. The dataset comprised deeply sampled blood TCRbeta repertoires from subjects exposed to, actively infected with, or recovered from COVID-19. Where available, HLA class I and class II types were taken from metadata supplied by the sample provider and were not determined by assay-based typing. A de-identified subject ID, COVID-19 status, age in years and sex were almost always included in the sample metadata. The material from the prospective study consisted of cDNA or gDNA derived from T cells, B-cell-depleted T cells, or PBMCs. Samples came from the ongoing ImmuneRACE study (first 160 participants) plus 1,254 subjects from 6 global collaborators. The repertoires were released in a freely available public database intended as a resource for research on the immune response to SARS-CoV-2.

The paper's findings and limits, for the study overall: How much clinical and demographic metadata was included differed by source and by participant, and the metadata was provided uncurated.

Details on this clone: Its antigen remains undetermined. No qualities accompany the bases; no much larger clone lies one base away.

The junction carries 14 bases between V and J, which are trimmed by 7 bases and 2 bases respectively. CDR1 and CDR2 were assigned from the germline V gene as SNHLY and FYNNEI. Measured from the cysteine to the phenylalanine, the CDR3 is 14 residues long. The sequence is cut down to CDR3 DNA, 42 bases in frame from base 1. Each collaborating institution followed its own protocols to collect whole blood in K2EDTA tubes. For TCRbeta analysis, collaborator samples were shipped as frozen whole blood, as isolated PBMCs, or as DNA extracted from either sample type. The immunoSEQ Assay, a bias-controlled multiplex PCR, was used to amplify TCRbeta CDR3 regions from genomic DNA. Regarding the original processing steps: The number of nucleated cells in each sample was estimated by amplification of reference gene primers within the assay. Sequence reads were collapsed and filtered to measure the absolute abundance of every unique TCRbeta CDR3 rearrangement. For each sample, productive Simpson clonality was calculated by taking the square root of Simpson's diversity index across productive rearrangements. The clones in this table, taken by TCRdb from immuneACCESS, are in-frame only. Not every clone is retained; where verified, under half of the shortfall comes from an unresolved V gene, and the cause of the rest is unknown. V, J and clone size are those of that table, while D and trimming were read from the DNA. The sample has some 120,000 clones on record, approximately 86% of them singletons. The ten largest account for 0.88% of the sample.

The TCR was taken from a woman aged 45-65 years with active or convalescent COVID-19. The sequence joins TRBV2 to TRBJ1-1, with the D segment identity uncertain. The sequenced sample consisted of peripheral blood. The sequenced DNA is TGTGCCAGCACTACGTCGGGAAGAAACACTGAAGCTTTCTTT. This encodes CASTTSGRNTEAFF.